The next 28 T cell receptor beta chains were all read from a single sample in a study of sequential checkpoint blockade in melanoma. The data were produced by immunoSEQ multiplex PCR, yet TCRdb's version contains in-frame clones alone and is incomplete. The sample yields more than 9,500 clones, about four fifths seen once. Treatment here: randomized to nivolumab then ipilimumab (arm A) or the reverse (arm B). Specimen: CD8+ T cells sorted from blood (inferred from file names), collected from a patient given nivolumab and ipilimumab in sequence. The receptors derive from a human donor with melanoma.

The chain has TRBV7-8 and TRBJ1-2, with TRBD1 matching over 7 bases. This CDR3 spans 11 amino acids. Per germline, CDR1 SGHVS and CDR2 FQNEAQ. With 6 bases clipped from V and 10 bases from J, the junction kept 5 bases outside the gene matches. The CDR3 DNA is TGTGCCAGCAGGACAGGGTATTTCTACACCTTC. This codes for CASRTGYFYTF.

The chain carries TRBV5-3 and TRBJ2-5; 10 positions match TRBD1. TRBV5-3 is an open reading frame whose function is uncertain. The CDR3 sequence is 15 residues long. Trimming cost V 4 bases and J 3 bases; bases outside gene matches: 6. In nucleotides, the CDR3 is TGTGCCAGAAGCGCAACCGGGACAGGGGAAGAGACCCAGTACTTC. It encodes CARSATGTGEETQYF.

The V call is TRBV18, the J call TRBJ2-7; a possible D gene is TRBD2 (6 bases). The CDR3 length is 15 residues. Germline loops: CDR1 KGHSH, CDR2 LQKENI. The ends were cut back, 4 bases at V and 3 bases at J, with 16 bases in the middle. The CDR3 DNA reads TGTGCCAGCTCACGTAGCGGAACCGCGGGCTACGAGCAGTACTTC. This codes for CASSRSGTAGYEQYF.

Regarding this clone: The junction and the germline gene differ at one end; a read error may be behind it. V gene TRBV6-1 combines with J gene TRBJ1-2; 8 positions agree with TRBD1. The CDR3 length is 14 residues. The V gene's germline CDR1 is MNHNS and CDR2 SASEGT. DNA for the CDR3: TGTGCCAGCAGGGAAGGACAGGGTCGCTATGGCTACACCTTC. It codes for CASREGQGRYGYTF.

The CDR3 coding sequence is TGTGCCAGCAGCTTATCAGGGGCCGACCAAGAGACCCAGTACTTC. Its protein is CASSLSGADQETQYF. The chain has TRBV7-6 and TRBJ2-5, with a possible D match to TRBD1 (6 bases). The CDR3 spans 15 residues. Germline V gene data show CDR1 as SGHVS and CDR2 as FNYEAQ. V was pared by 2 bases and J by 0 bases, with 10 bases between.

The rearrangement uses TRBV27 and TRBJ2-3; the D is unclear. This CDR3 comprises 18 residues. Germline-derived CDR1 and CDR2 are MNHEY and SMNVEV (reference sequence). V was pared by 2 bases and J by 0 bases, with 18 bases between. DNA for the CDR3: TGTGCCAGCAGTTTAGGATCCCCCAGGAAGGTTAGCACAGATACGCAGTATTTT. It is translated as CASSLGSPRKVSTDTQYF.

About this clone itself: One end of the junction does not line up with germline, which may come from a read error. The chain is built from TRBV6-1 and TRBJ2-7, with D possibly matching TRBD1 (6 bases). Germline values: CDR1 MNHNS, CDR2 SASEGT. The CDR3 loop spans 12 amino acids. CDR3 bases: TGTGCCAGCAGGGAAGGACAGTACGAGCAGTACTTC. Amino acids: CASREGQYEQYF.

This clone was picked up a small number of times. The rearrangement joins TRBV7-3 to TRBJ2-1; 7 bases are shared with TRBD2. This CDR3 has 15 amino acids. Germline V CDR1 and CDR2: SGHTA, FQGTGA. Germline trimming cut 3 bases from V and 7 bases from J; bases unmatched to any gene: 9. The CDR3 reads CASSFGGTPGNEQFF. In DNA, the CDR3 is TGTGCCAGCAGCTTCGGGGGGACCCCAGGGAATGAGCAGTTCTTC.

The V and J genes are TRBV28 and TRBJ2-5; TRBD1 aligns across 8 bases. The end of the DNA aligns better with TRBJ2-7, so the J call may be wrong. Germline V CDR1 and CDR2: MDHEN, SYDVKM. CDR3 length: 14 residues. The CDR3: CASSLTRGPYEQYF. CDR3 nucleotides: TGTGCCAGCAGTTTAACCAGGGGGCCCTACGAGCAGTACTTC.

The V call is TRBV28, the J call TRBJ2-7, with TRBD1 identical over 7 bases. Germline CDR1 reads MDHEN; CDR2 reads SYDVKM. J lost 2 bases, V lost 3 bases, and 7 bases had no gene match. This CDR3 comprises 15 residues. CDR3 protein: CASSLRGPSPYEQYF. For the CDR3, the DNA is TGTGCCAGCAGTTTGAGGGGGCCAAGCCCCTACGAGCAGTACTTC.

V usage is TRBV4-1 and J usage is TRBJ2-7, with 8 bases that match TRBD1. This CDR3 has 16 amino acids. The germline V gene has CDR1 MGHRA and CDR2 YSYEKL. Unmatched junction bases numbered 7, after V lost 1 base and J lost 2 bases. DNA of the CDR3: TGCGCCAGCAGCCAAGGGACCGGGACAGGACCCTACGAGCAGTACTTC. It specifies CASSQGTGTGPYEQYF.

This clone was recorded once. The chain recombines TRBV7-3 with TRBJ2-5, with D uncertain. The germline V and J ends were trimmed by 1 base and 4 bases, with 16 bases remaining between them. Germline V lookup: CDR1 SGHTA, CDR2 FQGTGA. The CDR3 sequence is 16 residues long. CDR3 in amino acids: CASSLRAGYGLETQYF. The CDR3 region has the DNA TGTGCCAGCAGCTTAAGAGCCGGGTATGGGTTAGAGACCCAGTACTTC.

This chain connects TRBV5-8 to TRBJ2-7; TRBD1 aligns across 8 bases. Germline CDR1 is SGHTS and CDR2 is YDEGEE. The CDR3 consists of 14 residues. Trimming cost V 4 bases and J 9 bases; bases outside gene matches: 12. CDR3 in DNA: TGTGCCAGCAGCACCGGACAGGGCAGGCTGGCGCAGTACTTC. Amino acids: CASSTGQGRLAQYF.

The chain links TRBV28 to TRBJ1-4; D is undetermined. There are 16 residues in the CDR3. CDR1 is MDHEN, CDR2 SYDVKM, per germline. V lost 10 bases and J 4 bases, leaving 22 bases between the germline ends. The CDR3 DNA reads TGTGCCACTACCCTCTCGGTAGGAGCTCTTAATGAAAAACTGTTTTTT. Protein sequence: CATTLSVGALNEKLFF.

The rearrangement uses TRBV1 and TRBJ2-1; TRBD1 was called by the table and not checked on the DNA. TRBV1 is recorded as a pseudogene. The CDR3 consists of 20 residues. CDR3 loop: CTSSQDHSQGVRGSYNEQFF. In DNA, the CDR3 is TGCACCAGCAGCCAAGATCATTCACAGGGGGTCAGAGGCTCCTACAATGAGCAGTTCTTC.

This chain connects TRBV7-8 to TRBJ2-1; D not resolved. V lost 5 bases and J 9 bases, leaving 8 bases between the germline ends. This CDR3 has 11 residues. The germline gives CDR1 SGHVS, CDR2 FQNEAQ. The CDR3 is CASSPDREQFF. The CDR3 nucleotides are TGTGCCAGCAGCCCAGATCGTGAGCAGTTCTTC.

In the case of this clone: The same CDR3 also results from other DNA sequences found in this sample. The rearrangement joins TRBV6-5 to TRBJ1-5; the match to TRBD1 covers 8 bases. V lost 6 bases to trimming and J lost 2 bases; unmatched junction nucleotides: 0. Germline CDR1 MNHEY, CDR2 SVGAGI. The CDR3 length is 13 residues. The CDR3 here is CASRTGGNQPQHF. CDR3 DNA: TGTGCCAGCAGGACAGGGGGCAATCAGCCCCAGCATTTT.

This sequence joins TRBV6-5 and TRBJ1-2; D is ambiguous. Trimming pared 2 bases from V and 7 bases from J, leaving 5 bases between. CDR3 length: 11 residues. CDR1 MNHEY and CDR2 SVGAGI come from the germline V gene. CDR3 amino acids: CASSYRGGYTF. In DNA, the CDR3 is TGTGCCAGCAGTTACCGGGGTGGCTACACCTTC.

This chain links TRBV21-1 with TRBJ1-1; the table's D call of TRBD1 was not tested on the DNA. TRBV21-1 constitutes a pseudogene. The CDR3 covers 12 residues. This chain's CDR3 is CASRQGISEAFF. For the CDR3, the DNA is TGTGCCAGCCGACAGGGGATCTCTGAAGCTTTCTTT.

The V and J genes are TRBV28 and TRBJ2-7; TRBD1 is a possible D gene (6 bases). V was shortened by 4 bases and J by 4 bases, with 23 bases between the two germline ends. In germline, CDR1 is MDHEN, CDR2 SYDVKM. CDR3 size: 17 residues. The chain's CDR3 is CASSSVNRVPTLYEQYF. For the CDR3, the DNA is TGTGCCAGCAGTTCAGTAAACAGGGTCCCCACCTTGTACGAGCAGTACTTC.

This clone was counted once. The chain carries TRBV30 and TRBJ2-7; maybe TRBD2 (5 bases). The CDR3 has 15 residues. Trimming removed 3 bases at V and 2 bases at J, with 17 bases between. In germline, CDR1 is GTSNPN, CDR2 SVGIG (reference sequence). The CDR3 sequence: CAWSVRLDGTYEQYF. The CDR3 nucleotides are TGTGCCTGGAGCGTCCGCCTGGACGGGACCTACGAGCAGTACTTC. The variable domain in full, completed from reference TRBV30 and TRBJ2-7, reads SQTIHQWPATLVQPVGSPLSLECTVEGTSNPNLYWYRQAAGRGLQLLFYSVGIGQISSEVPQNLSASRPQDRQFILSSKKLLLSDSGFYLCAWSVRLDGTYEQYFGPGTRLTVT.

J is TRBJ2-2 and V is TRBV27, with TRBD1 identical over 9 bases. This CDR3 has 16 residues. V was clipped by 3 bases and J by 6 bases; unmatched bases: 8. In germline, CDR1 is MNHEY, CDR2 SMNVEV (reference sequence). CDR3 protein: CASSLLAQGAAGELFF. The CDR3 DNA sequence: TGTGCCAGCAGTTTGCTGGCACAGGGGGCCGCCGGGGAGCTGTTTTTT.

This clone was seen just once. The chain recombines TRBV6-5 with TRBJ2-7; weak D call: TRBD2 (6 bases). This CDR3 is built from 13 residues. Germline V gene data show CDR1 as MNHEY and CDR2 as SVGAGI. The CDR3 sequence: CAARGGGSYEQYF. The CDR3 DNA reads as TGTGCTGCGCGGGGTGGGGGATCGTACGAGCAGTACTTC.

This clone was detected once. The gene calls are TRBV27 and TRBJ2-7; D is unclear. The CDR3 contains 12 residues. Germline lookup yields CDR1 MNHEY and CDR2 SMNVEV (reference sequence). Trimming pared 8 bases from V and 2 bases from J, leaving 10 bases between. CDR3 amino acids: CASRKATYEQYF. As DNA, the CDR3 is TGTGCCAGCCGCAAAGCCACCTACGAGCAGTACTTC.

This clone has more than one count but fewer than ten. The chain has TRBV19 and TRBJ2-7, with 8 bases aligning to TRBD1. Germline values: CDR1 LNHDA, CDR2 SQIVND (reference sequence). Trimming took 4 bases from V and 2 from J; bases not matched to a gene: 1. The length of the CDR3 is 13 residues. The CDR3 region is CASSRTGTYEQYF. CDR3 in DNA: TGTGCCAGTAGTAGGACAGGGACCTACGAGCAGTACTTC. The complete variable domain, with remaining parts taken from reference TRBV19 and TRBJ2-7, reads DGGITQSPKYLFRKEGQNVTLSCEQNLNHDAMYWYRQDPGQGLRLIYYSQIVNDFQKGDIAEGYSVSREKKESFPLTVTSAQKNPTAFYLCASSRTGTYEQYFGPGTRLTVT.

There are a few counts of this clone. This chain links TRBV6-4 with TRBJ2-2; 7 positions match TRBD1. This CDR3 comprises 15 residues. The germline gives CDR1 MRHNA, CDR2 SNTAGT. The V segment lost 8 bases and the J segment 4 bases; nucleotides outside the gene matches: 10. In DNA, the CDR3 is TGTGCCAGCTCCGCGGCAGGGGGTGCCACCGGGGAGCTGTTTTTT. Its translation is CASSAAGGATGELFF.

V and J are TRBV7-9 and TRBJ2-7; TRBD2 matches at 11 bases. Germline assignment: CDR1 SEHNR and CDR2 FQNEAQ (reference sequence). The ends lost 7 bases at V and 2 bases at J; junction bases unmatched: 4. CDR3 length equals 14 residues. The CDR3 loop is CASTTTSGAYEQYF. CDR3 bases: TGTGCCAGCACCACGACTAGCGGGGCCTACGAGCAGTACTTC.

The V and J genes are TRBV27 and TRBJ1-1; D is perhaps TRBD1 (6 bases). The length of the CDR3 is 12 residues. Trimming removed 3 bases from V and 8 bases from J, with 10 bases in between. The germline V gene encodes CDR1 MNHEY and CDR2 SMNVEV (reference sequence). Here the CDR3 reads CASSLEGGEAFF. The CDR3 DNA reads TGTGCCAGCAGTTTGGAGGGGGGGGAAGCTTTCTTT.